This T cell receptor (beta chain) was recorded in a study of early T cells in non-severe SARS-CoV-2 infection. At the level of the study: Sequencing targeted bulk RNA from unsorted whole blood, leaving chains unpaired. Notes on the study in general: Comparison of clonotypes with VDJdb favored anti-spike CD8 responses while missing private and CD4 specificities.

The protocol attached unique molecular identifiers to individual cDNA molecules. MiXCR, applied by TCRdb to the 5' RACE reads, yields one record per CDR3 protein. This sample has about 110,000 distinct CDR3 sequences; about an eighth occur once, and the top ten carry 3% to 3.5%. V lost 3 bases to trimming and J lost 13 bases, with 7 bases between them. The CDR3 contains 11 residues. This clonotype has at least ten counts. The antigen is unknown. The sequencing sample was made of whole blood. The receptor was isolated from an adult who was a healthcare worker with PCR-confirmed SARS-CoV-2 infection or an uninfected control (not recorded which). The J gene is TRBJ1-6, the V gene TRBV12-3 or TRBV12-4, with a weak D call TRBD1 (6 bases). CDR3 loop: CASSLRGPLHF. In nucleotides, the CDR3 is TGTGCCAGCAGTTTGAGGGGGCCCCTCCACTTT.